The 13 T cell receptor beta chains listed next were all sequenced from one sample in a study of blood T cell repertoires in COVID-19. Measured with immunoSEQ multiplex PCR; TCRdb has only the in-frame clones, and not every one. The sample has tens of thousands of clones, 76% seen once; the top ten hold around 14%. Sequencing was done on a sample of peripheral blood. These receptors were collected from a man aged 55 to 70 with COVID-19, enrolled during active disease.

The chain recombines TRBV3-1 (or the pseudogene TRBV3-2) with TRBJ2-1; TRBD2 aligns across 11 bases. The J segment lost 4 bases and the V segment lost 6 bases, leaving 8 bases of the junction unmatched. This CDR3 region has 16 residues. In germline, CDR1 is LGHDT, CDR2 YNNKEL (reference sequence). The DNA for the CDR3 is TGTGCCAGCAGATCCGCTAGCGGGAGGTCTTACAATGAGCAGTTCTTC. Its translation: CASRSASGRSYNEQFF.

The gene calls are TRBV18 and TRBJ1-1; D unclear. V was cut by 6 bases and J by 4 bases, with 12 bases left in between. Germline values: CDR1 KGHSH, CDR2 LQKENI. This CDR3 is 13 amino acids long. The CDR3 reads CASSRDMVTEAFF. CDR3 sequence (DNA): TGTGCCAGCTCCCGAGATATGGTCACTGAAGCTTTCTTT. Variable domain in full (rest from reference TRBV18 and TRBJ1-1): NAGVMQNPRHLVRRRGQEARLRCSPMKGHSHVYWYRQLPEEGLKFMVYLQKENIIDESGMPKERFSAEFPKEGPSILRIQQVVRGDSAAYFCASSRDMVTEAFFGQGTRLTVV.

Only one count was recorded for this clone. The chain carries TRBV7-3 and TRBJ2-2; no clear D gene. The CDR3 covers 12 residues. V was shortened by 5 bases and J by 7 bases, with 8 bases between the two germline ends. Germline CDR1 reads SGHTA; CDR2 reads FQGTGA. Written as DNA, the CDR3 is TGTGCCAGCAGCCCTTCGAGCGGGGAGCTGTTTTTT. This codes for CASSPSSGELFF.

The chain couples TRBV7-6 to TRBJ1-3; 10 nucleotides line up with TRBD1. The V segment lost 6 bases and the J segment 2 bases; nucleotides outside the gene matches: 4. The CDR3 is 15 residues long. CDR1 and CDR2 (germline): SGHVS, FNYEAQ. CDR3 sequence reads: CASSFDRGPGNTIYF. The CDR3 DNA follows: TGTGCCAGCAGTTTTGACAGGGGGCCTGGAAACACCATATATTTT.

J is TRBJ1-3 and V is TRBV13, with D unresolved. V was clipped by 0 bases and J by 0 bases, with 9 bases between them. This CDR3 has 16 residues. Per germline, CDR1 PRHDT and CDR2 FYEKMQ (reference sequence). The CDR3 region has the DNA TGTGCCAGCAGCTTAGGCCGACAATACTCTGGAAACACCATATATTTT. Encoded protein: CASSLGRQYSGNTIYF.

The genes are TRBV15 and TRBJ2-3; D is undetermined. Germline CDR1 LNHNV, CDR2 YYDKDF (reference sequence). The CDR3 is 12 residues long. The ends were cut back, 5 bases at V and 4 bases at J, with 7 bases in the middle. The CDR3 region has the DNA TGTGCCACCAGCCCCTTAGCAGATACGCAGTATTTT. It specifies CATSPLADTQYF.

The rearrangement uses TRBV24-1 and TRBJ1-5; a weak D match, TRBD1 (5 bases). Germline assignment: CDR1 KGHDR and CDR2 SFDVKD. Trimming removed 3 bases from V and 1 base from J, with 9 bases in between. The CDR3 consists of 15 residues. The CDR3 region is CATSDQGASNQPQHF. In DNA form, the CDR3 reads TGTGCCACCAGTGATCAAGGGGCGAGCAATCAGCCCCAGCATTTT.

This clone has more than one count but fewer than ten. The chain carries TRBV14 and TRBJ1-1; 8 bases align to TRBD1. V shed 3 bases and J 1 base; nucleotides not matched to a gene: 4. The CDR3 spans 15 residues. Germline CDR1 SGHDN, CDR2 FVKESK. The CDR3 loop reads CASSHRTGWNTEAFF. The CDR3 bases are TGTGCCAGCAGCCATAGGACAGGGTGGAACACTGAAGCTTTCTTT.

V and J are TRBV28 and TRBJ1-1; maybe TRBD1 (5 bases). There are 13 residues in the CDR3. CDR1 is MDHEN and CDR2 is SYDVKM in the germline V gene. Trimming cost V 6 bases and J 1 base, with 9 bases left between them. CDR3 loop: CASREGENTEAFF. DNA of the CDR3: TGTGCCAGCAGGGAAGGGGAGAACACTGAAGCTTTCTTT.

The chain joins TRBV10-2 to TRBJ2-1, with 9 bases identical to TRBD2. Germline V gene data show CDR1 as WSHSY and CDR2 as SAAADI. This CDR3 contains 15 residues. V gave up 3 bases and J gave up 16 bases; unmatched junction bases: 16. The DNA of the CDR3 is TGCGCCAGCAGTGACGTTAGATCGGGGCGGGGGGGAGATTTCTTC. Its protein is CASSDVRSGRGGDFF.

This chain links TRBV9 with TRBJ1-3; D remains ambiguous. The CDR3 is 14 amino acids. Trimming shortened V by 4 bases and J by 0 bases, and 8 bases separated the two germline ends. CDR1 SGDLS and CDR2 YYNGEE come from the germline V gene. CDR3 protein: CASSRRTSGNTIYF. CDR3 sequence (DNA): TGTGCCAGCAGCCGGAGGACCTCTGGAAACACCATATATTTT.

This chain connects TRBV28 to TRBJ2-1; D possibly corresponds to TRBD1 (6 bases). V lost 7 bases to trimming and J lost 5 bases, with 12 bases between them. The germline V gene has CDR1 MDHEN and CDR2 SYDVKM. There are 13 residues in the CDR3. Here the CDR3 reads CASKMDSHNEQFF. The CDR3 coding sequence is TGTGCCAGCAAAATGGACAGCCACAATGAGCAGTTCTTC.

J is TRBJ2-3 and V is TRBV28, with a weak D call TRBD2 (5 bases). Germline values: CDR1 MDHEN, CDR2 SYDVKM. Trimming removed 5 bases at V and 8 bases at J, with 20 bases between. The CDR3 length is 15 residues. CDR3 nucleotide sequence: TGTGCCAGCAGTCCTTTAGCGTACCTTACGGGTACGCAGTATTTT. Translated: CASSPLAYLTGTQYF.